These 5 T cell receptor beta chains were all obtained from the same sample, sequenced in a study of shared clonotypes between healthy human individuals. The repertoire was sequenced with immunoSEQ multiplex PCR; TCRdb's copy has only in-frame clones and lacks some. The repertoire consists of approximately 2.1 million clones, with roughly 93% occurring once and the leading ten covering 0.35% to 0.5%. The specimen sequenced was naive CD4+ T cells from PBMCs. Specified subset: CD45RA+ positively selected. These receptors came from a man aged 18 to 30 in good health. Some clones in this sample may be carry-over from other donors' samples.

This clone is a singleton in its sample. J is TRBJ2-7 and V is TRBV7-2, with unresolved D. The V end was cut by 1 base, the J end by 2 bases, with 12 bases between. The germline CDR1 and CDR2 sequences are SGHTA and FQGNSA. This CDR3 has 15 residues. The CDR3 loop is CASSLGRPGPYEQYF. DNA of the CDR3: TGTGCCAGCAGCTTAGGAAGGCCAGGCCCCTACGAGCAGTACTTC.

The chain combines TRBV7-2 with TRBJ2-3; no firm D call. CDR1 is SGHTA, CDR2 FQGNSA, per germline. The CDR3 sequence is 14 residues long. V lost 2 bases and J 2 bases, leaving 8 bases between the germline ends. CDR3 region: CASSLRADTDTQYF. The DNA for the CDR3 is TGTGCCAGCAGCTTACGGGCGGACACAGATACGCAGTATTTT.

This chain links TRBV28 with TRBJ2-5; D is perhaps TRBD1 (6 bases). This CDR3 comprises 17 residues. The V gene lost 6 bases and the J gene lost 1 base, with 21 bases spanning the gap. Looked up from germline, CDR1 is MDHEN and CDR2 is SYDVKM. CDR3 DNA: TGTGCCAGCAGACGAACCGGACAGCTCCTTCGCCAAGAGACCCAGTACTTC. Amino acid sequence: CASRRTGQLLRQETQYF.

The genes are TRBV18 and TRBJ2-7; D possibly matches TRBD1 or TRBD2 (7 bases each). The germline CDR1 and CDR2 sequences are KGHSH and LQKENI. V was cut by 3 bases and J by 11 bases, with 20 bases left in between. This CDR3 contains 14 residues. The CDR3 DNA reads TGTGCCAGCTCACCCCTCGGGGAGGGGGCGTCGGAGTACTTC. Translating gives CASSPLGEGASEYF.

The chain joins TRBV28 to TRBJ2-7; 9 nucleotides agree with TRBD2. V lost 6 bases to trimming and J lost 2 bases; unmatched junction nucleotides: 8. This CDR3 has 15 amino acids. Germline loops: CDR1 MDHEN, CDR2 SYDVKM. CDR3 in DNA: TGTGCCAGCAGGAACCTAGCGGGGAGGGCCTACGAGCAGTACTTC. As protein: CASRNLAGRAYEQYF.